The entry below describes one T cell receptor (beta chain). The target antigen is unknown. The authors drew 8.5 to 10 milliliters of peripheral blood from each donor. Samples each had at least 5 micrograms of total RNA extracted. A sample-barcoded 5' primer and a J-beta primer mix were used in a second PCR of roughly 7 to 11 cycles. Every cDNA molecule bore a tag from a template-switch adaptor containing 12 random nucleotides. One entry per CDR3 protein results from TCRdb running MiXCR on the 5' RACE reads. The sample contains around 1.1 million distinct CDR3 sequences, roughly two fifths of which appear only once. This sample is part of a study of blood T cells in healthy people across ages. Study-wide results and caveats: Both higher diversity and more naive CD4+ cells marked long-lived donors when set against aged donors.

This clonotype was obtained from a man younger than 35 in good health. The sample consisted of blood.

CDR3: CASSPLSGFNEQFF. DNA for the CDR3: TGCGCCAGCAGCCCCCTAAGCGGCTTCAATGAGCAGTTCTTC. The rearrangement links TRBV4-1 to TRBJ2-1; the D gene is possibly TRBD2 (5 bases). The length of the CDR3 is 14 residues. Trimming removed 4 bases at V and 6 bases at J, with 13 bases between. CDR1 and CDR2 (germline): MGHRA, YSYEKL.